The 6 T cell receptor beta chains below all came from one sample that was sequenced in a study of blood T cells in healthy people across ages. Using a J-beta primer mix together with a sample-barcoded 5' primer, a second PCR was run for roughly 7 to 12 cycles. From the 5' RACE reads, TCRdb called clonotypes with MiXCR, one entry per CDR3 protein. In the table there are 800,000 to 950,000 distinct CDR3 sequences, about 48% of which are singletons. Sequenced input: blood. The receptors here all came from a man aged 25-45 years in good health.

This sequence joins TRBV18 and TRBJ1-1; no clear D gene. Trimming took 7 bases from V and 1 from J, leaving 13 bases between them. Germline assignment: CDR1 KGHSH and CDR2 LQKENI. The length of the CDR3 is 14 residues. CDR3 amino acids: CASFGQASNTEAFF. In DNA form, the CDR3 reads TGTGCCAGCTTTGGGCAGGCTTCGAACACTGAAGCTTTCTTT.

The genes are TRBV15 and TRBJ2-7, with 7 bases fitting TRBD2. Germline-derived CDR1 and CDR2 are LNHNV and YYDKDF (reference sequence). The CDR3 spans 16 residues. V dropped 1 base and J dropped 0; count of bases not matched to a gene: 6. The CDR3 region has the DNA TGTGCCACCAGCAGAGGTTCTAGCGGTTTCTCCTACGAGCAGTACTTC. This sequence encodes CATSRGSSGFSYEQYF.

This clonotype was observed a handful of times. The chain combines TRBV12-5 with TRBJ2-5, with 7 bases aligning to TRBD1. Losses at the gene ends were 5 bases for V and 4 bases for J; bases not matched to a gene: 4. The CDR3 is 13 amino acids. Germline assignment: CDR1 LGHNT and CDR2 FRNRAP. CDR3 sequence reads: CASGRQGLETQYF. In DNA form, the CDR3 reads TGTGCTAGTGGTCGACAGGGTCTAGAGACCCAGTACTTC.

This chain joins TRBV25-1 and TRBJ2-7, with D maybe TRBD1 (5 bases). The better agreement between TRBJ2-5 and the DNA end casts doubt on the J call. Per the germline V gene, CDR1 is MGHDK and CDR2 is SYGVNS. This CDR3 spans 14 amino acids. CDR3 DNA sequence: TGTGCCAGCGGTTTAAATCCAGGGCTCGAGACCCAGTACTTC. Its protein is CASGLNPGLETQYF.

The chain employs TRBV5-1 and TRBJ2-7; 9 nucleotides match TRBD2. Trimming removed 2 bases from V and 0 bases from J; junction bases left unmatched: 6. Germline V gene data show CDR1 as SGHRS and CDR2 as YFSETQ. The CDR3 is 16 residues long. As DNA, the CDR3 is TGCGCCAGCAGCTTTACGCCTAGCGGGGACTCCTACGAGCAGTACTTC. Amino acids: CASSFTPSGDSYEQYF.

The chain recombines TRBV6-5 with TRBJ2-5, with D possibly TRBD1 on 5 matching bases. Trimming removed 0 bases at V and 3 bases at J, with 11 bases between. CDR1 MNHEY and CDR2 SVGAGI come from the germline V gene. The CDR3 spans 15 residues. CDR3 in amino acids: CASSYSAGLEETQYF. The DNA of the CDR3 is TGTGCCAGCAGTTACTCGGCAGGGTTGGAAGAGACCCAGTACTTC.